A single sample is the source of the 15 T cell receptor beta chains below, sequenced in a study of a mutant IDH1 vaccine in newly diagnosed glioma. Time point specified: week 5, during vaccination. Every single dose of the vaccine, 300 ug of mutant IDH1 20-mer peptide, came with topical imiquimod. Their cognate antigens are unknown. Produced via immunoSEQ multiplex PCR; TCRdb's table is partial and in-frame only. The table records 37,000 or so clones, around 85% of them present only once. Material: PBMCs, obtained from a glioma patient whose treatment included an IDH1 peptide vaccine. These receptors were obtained from a man under 40 with glioma.

The chain uses TRBV5-6 and TRBJ2-4; the D is unclear. Trimming took off 2 bases at V and 0 bases at J, with 9 bases between the two ends. Germline V CDR1 and CDR2: SGHDT, YYEEEE. CDR3 length: 15 amino acids. DNA of the CDR3: TGTGCCAGCAGCTTACCACCCCTAGCCAAAAACATTCAGTACTTC. Its translation is CASSLPPLAKNIQYF.

This rearrangement joins TRBV30 to TRBJ2-5; D is ambiguous. V was shortened by 0 bases and J by 5 bases, with 4 bases between the two germline ends. CDR3 length equals 11 residues. Germline V CDR1 and CDR2: GTSNPN, SVGIG (reference sequence). CDR3 DNA: TGTGCCTGGAGTGTAGCGGAGACCCAGTACTTC. Amino acid sequence: CAWSVAETQYF.

The genes are TRBV5-6 and TRBJ2-5, with D maybe TRBD2 (7 bases). Trimming cost V 0 bases and J 1 base, with 13 bases left between them. This CDR3 is 16 amino acids long. The germline V gene has CDR1 SGHDT and CDR2 YYEEEE. The CDR3 is CASSLGNAGAQETQYF. CDR3 nucleotide sequence: TGTGCCAGCAGCTTGGGGAATGCGGGGGCCCAAGAGACCCAGTACTTC.

This chain connects TRBV30 to TRBJ2-3; D perhaps matches TRBD2 (6 bases). Germline V gene data show CDR1 as GTSNPN and CDR2 as SVGIG (reference sequence). There are 15 residues in the CDR3. Between the trimmed V and J ends, which lost 1 base and 3 bases, there was a span of 14 bases. The CDR3, as DNA: TGTGCCTGGAGTGGTTGGGGACTCCAAACAGATACGCAGTATTTT. Encoded protein: CAWSGWGLQTDTQYF.

V gene TRBV30 combines with J gene TRBJ1-1, with TRBD1 identical over 7 bases. CDR1 GTSNPN and CDR2 SVGIG come from the germline V gene (reference sequence). The CDR3 contains 13 residues. The J segment lost 4 bases and the V segment lost 3 bases, leaving 5 bases of the junction unmatched. The chain's CDR3 is CAWRLNRGTEAFF. CDR3 DNA sequence: TGTGCCTGGAGATTAAACAGGGGCACTGAAGCTTTCTTT.

With respect to this clone: Other DNA sequences in the same sample also yield this CDR3. The rearrangement links TRBV21-1 to TRBJ1-1; the D segment call TRBD1 is taken from the table without a DNA check. TRBV21-1 is given as a pseudogene. The CDR3 contains 15 residues. As DNA, the CDR3 is TGTGCCAGCAGCACCGACTTGACAGTCGGCACTGAAGCTTTCTTT. Translated: CASSTDLTVGTEAFF.

The chain uses TRBV7-9 and TRBJ1-1; the match to TRBD1 covers 7 bases. Germline CDR1 and CDR2: SEHNR and FQNEAQ (reference sequence). The trim removed 9 bases at V and 4 bases at J, leaving 8 bases unmatched. This CDR3 is built from 13 residues. The CDR3 DNA reads TGTGCCAGTACACAGGGGTTCGGCACTGAAGCTTTCTTT. Protein product: CASTQGFGTEAFF.

V gene TRBV28 combines with J gene TRBJ1-1, with D possibly matching TRBD1 (6 bases). The CDR3 is 13 amino acids. Per germline, CDR1 MDHEN and CDR2 SYDVKM. Trimming left V 8 bases short and J 0 bases short, with 10 bases between. CDR3 coding DNA: TGTGCCAGCGCCGGGACAATGAACACTGAAGCTTTCTTT. It encodes CASAGTMNTEAFF.

This chain joins TRBV19 and TRBJ2-2, with 7 bases aligning to TRBD1. Germline values: CDR1 LNHDA, CDR2 SQIVND (reference sequence). J gave up 1 base and V 8 bases, and 7 bases lay outside the gene matches. CDR3 size: 15 residues. CDR3 residues: CASLSGTVNTGELFF. Written as DNA, the CDR3 is TGTGCCAGTCTATCGGGGACAGTGAACACCGGGGAGCTGTTTTTT. Full variable domain (outside the CDR3, taken from reference TRBV19 and TRBJ2-2): DGGITQSPKYLFRKEGQNVTLSCEQNLNHDAMYWYRQDPGQGLRLIYYSQIVNDFQKGDIAEGYSVSREKKESFPLTVTSAQKNPTAFYLCASLSGTVNTGELFFGEGSRLTVL.

V is TRBV25-1 and J is TRBJ2-1; possible D gene TRBD1, 6 bases. The V gene lost 4 bases and the J gene lost 4 bases, with 14 bases spanning the gap. The CDR3 extends over 15 amino acids. Germline lookup yields CDR1 MGHDK and CDR2 SYGVNS. CDR3 in amino acids: CASSGSTGSYNEQFF. As DNA, the CDR3 is TGTGCCAGCAGTGGAAGTACAGGGTCTTACAATGAGCAGTTCTTC.

The chain combines TRBV11-3 with TRBJ1-1; no firm D call. Germline CDR1 SGHNT, CDR2 YENEEA. The CDR3 spans 14 residues. Trimming took off 2 bases at V and 1 base at J, with 8 bases between the two ends. In nucleotides, the CDR3 is TGTGCCAGCAGCTTACGACAAGAGAACACTGAAGCTTTCTTT. Its protein product is CASSLRQENTEAFF.

The V and J genes are TRBV14 and TRBJ2-5; the D is unclear. The CDR3 has 13 amino acids. Per germline, CDR1 SGHDN and CDR2 FVKESK. V lost 0 bases and J lost 4, with 6 bases in between. The CDR3 spells CASSQDYVETQYF. The DNA of the CDR3 is TGTGCCAGCAGCCAAGATTACGTAGAGACCCAGTACTTC.

V usage is TRBV2 and J usage is TRBJ1-1; no definite D call. The CDR3 consists of 12 residues. Between the trimmed V and J ends, which lost 7 bases and 1 base, there was a span of 7 bases. CDR1 is SNHLY, CDR2 FYNNEI, per germline. The CDR3 loop reads CASNRGNTEAFF. The CDR3 DNA sequence: TGTGCCAGCAACAGAGGGAACACTGAAGCTTTCTTT.

The rearrangement links TRBV5-4 to TRBJ2-3; the match to TRBD2 covers 7 bases. The CDR3 totals 15 residues. V trimming: 4 bases; J trimming: 1 base; junction bases outside the gene matches: 6. Germline CDR1 SGHNT, CDR2 YYREEE (reference sequence). Here the CDR3 DNA reads TGTGCCAGCAGCGCCCCAGGACTAGGCACAGATACGCAGTATTTT. It is translated as CASSAPGLGTDTQYF.

The V call is TRBV7-3, the J call TRBJ1-1, with D possibly matching TRBD1 (5 bases). The CDR3 extends over 16 amino acids. The germline V gene has CDR1 SGHTA and CDR2 FQGTGA. Trimming took 1 base from V and 5 from J, leaving 17 bases between them. The CDR3 is CASSLNRPGRSTEAFF. CDR3 DNA: TGTGCCAGCAGCTTAAATAGGCCGGGGCGGTCGACTGAAGCTTTCTTT.